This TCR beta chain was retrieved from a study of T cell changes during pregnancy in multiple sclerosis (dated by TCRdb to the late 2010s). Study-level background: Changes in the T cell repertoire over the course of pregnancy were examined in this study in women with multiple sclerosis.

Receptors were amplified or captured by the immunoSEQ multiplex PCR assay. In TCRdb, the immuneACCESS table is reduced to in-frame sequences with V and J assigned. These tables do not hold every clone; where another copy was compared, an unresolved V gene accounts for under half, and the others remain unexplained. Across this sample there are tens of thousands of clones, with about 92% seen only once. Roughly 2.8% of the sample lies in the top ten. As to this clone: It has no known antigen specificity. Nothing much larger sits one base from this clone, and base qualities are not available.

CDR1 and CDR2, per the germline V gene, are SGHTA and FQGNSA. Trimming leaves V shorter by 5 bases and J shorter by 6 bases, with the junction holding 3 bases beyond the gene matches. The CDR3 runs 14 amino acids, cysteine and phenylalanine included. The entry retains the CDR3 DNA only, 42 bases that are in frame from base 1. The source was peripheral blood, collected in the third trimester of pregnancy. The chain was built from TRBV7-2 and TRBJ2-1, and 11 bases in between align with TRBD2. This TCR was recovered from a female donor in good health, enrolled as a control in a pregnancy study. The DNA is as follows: TGTGCCAGCAGCAAGGGGACTAGCGGCAATGAGCAGTTCTTC. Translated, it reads CASSKGTSGNEQFF.